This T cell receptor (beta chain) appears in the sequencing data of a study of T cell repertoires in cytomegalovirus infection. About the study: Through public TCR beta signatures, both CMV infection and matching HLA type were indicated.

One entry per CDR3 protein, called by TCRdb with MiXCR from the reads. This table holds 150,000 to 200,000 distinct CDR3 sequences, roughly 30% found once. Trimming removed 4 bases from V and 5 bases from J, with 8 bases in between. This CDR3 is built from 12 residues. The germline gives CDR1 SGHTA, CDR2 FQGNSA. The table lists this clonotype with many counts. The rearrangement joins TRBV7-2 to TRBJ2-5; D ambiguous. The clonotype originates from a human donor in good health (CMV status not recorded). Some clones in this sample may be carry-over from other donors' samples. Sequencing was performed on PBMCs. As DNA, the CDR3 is TGTGCCAGCAGCTCCCTTGGGGAGACCCAGTACTTC. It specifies CASSSLGETQYF.